Each of the 27 T cell receptor beta chains below was sequenced from the same sample in a study of CD8 T cells in ankylosing spondylitis. TCRdb independently ran MiXCR on the 5' RACE reads; one entry per CDR3 protein. The sample includes around 150,000 distinct CDR3 sequences, more than 40% of them seen just once. The specimen was synovial fluid, either unsorted or a sorted T cell fraction (not recorded which). These receptors came from a male donor with ankylosing spondylitis.

This sequence joins TRBV10-3 and TRBJ1-2; D not certain. Germline lookup yields CDR1 ENHRY and CDR2 SYGVKD. V was shortened by 4 bases and J by 3 bases, with 9 bases between the two germline ends. The CDR3 is made up of 13 amino acids. The CDR3: CAISGLADYGYTF. In DNA, the CDR3 is TGTGCCATCAGTGGTCTGGCAGACTATGGCTACACCTTC.

V usage is TRBV4-1 and J usage is TRBJ1-6; D unclear. The CDR3 totals 17 residues. Per the germline V gene, CDR1 is MGHRA and CDR2 is YSYEKL. V was clipped by 4 bases and J by 0 bases, with 13 bases between them. The CDR3 coding sequence is TGCGCCAGCAGCCCTAAGACGGCTAGCTCCTATAATTCACCCCTCCACTTT. Translation: CASSPKTASSYNSPLHF.

The table lists this clonotype with a few counts. The chain uses TRBV7-6 and TRBJ2-1, with D possibly called TRBD1 or TRBD2 (6 bases each). CDR1 and CDR2 from the germline V gene are SGHVS and FNYEAQ. CDR3 length: 14 residues. Trimming removed 4 bases from V and 6 bases from J, with 13 bases in between. CDR3 DNA: TGTGCCAGCAGCTCCCGAGGGGGGTTCAATGAGCAGTTCTTC. It codes for CASSSRGGFNEQFF.

The chain employs TRBV5-1 and TRBJ2-6; weak D call: TRBD2 (5 bases). Trimming removed 4 bases at V and 4 bases at J, with 27 bases between. CDR3 size: 20 residues. Germline CDR1 reads SGHRS; CDR2 reads YFSETQ. CDR3 DNA: TGCGCCAGCAGCGTGGAGGTGGCGGGCGCTCTGGTGAGAGGGGCCAACGTCCTGACTTTC. This translates into CASSVEVAGALVRGANVLTF.

This rearrangement joins TRBV15 to TRBJ1-2, with no clear D. Trimming removed 0 bases at V and 8 bases at J, with 22 bases between. From germline, CDR1 is LNHNV and CDR2 YYDKDF (reference sequence). This CDR3 is built from 17 residues. The CDR3 region has the DNA TGTGCCACCAGCAGAGATTTGAAAGTAGGGCCAAAGGGCGGCTACACCTTC. Translating it yields CATSRDLKVGPKGGYTF.

The J gene is TRBJ2-1, the V gene TRBV24-1, with 11 bases aligning to TRBD2. Germline V gives CDR1 KGHDR, CDR2 SFDVKD. After removal of 4 bases from V and 4 bases from J, the junction contained 20 bases not matched to a gene. The CDR3 runs 21 residues. Written as DNA, the CDR3 is TGTGCCACCAGTGACCTGAGAGGAGGGGCCGGAGGGACTAGCGGTTACAATGAGCAGTTCTTC. Its protein is CATSDLRGGAGGTSGYNEQFF.

This clonotype was counted ten times or more. The CDR3 nucleotides read TGTGCCAGCAGATCGGGAACGGCCGTCCTGACTTTC. Protein: CASRSGTAVLTF. The chain uses TRBV11-2 and TRBJ2-6; tentatively, D is TRBD2 (5 bases). From germline, CDR1 is SGHAT and CDR2 FQNNGV. Between the trimmed V and J ends, which lost 6 bases and 12 bases, there was a span of 12 bases. The CDR3 sequence is 12 residues long.

This rearrangement joins TRBV4-1 to TRBJ1-2; D possibly corresponds to TRBD1 (5 bases). Trimming took 0 bases from V and 7 from J, leaving 15 bases between them. Per the germline V gene, CDR1 is MGHRA and CDR2 is YSYEKL. This CDR3 is 15 amino acids long. The CDR3 protein is CASSQDQVRGRGYTF. CDR3 DNA: TGCGCCAGCAGCCAAGATCAGGTGAGGGGACGTGGCTACACCTTC.

The table lists this clonotype with a few counts. The rearrangement links TRBV12-3 or TRBV12-4 to TRBJ2-1; maybe TRBD1 (5 bases). V was pared by 9 bases and J by 6 bases, with 18 bases between. This CDR3 region has 14 residues. DNA of the CDR3: TGTGCCAGTGCTTGGTTAGACAGTCTCAATGAGCAGTTCTTC. Encoded protein: CASAWLDSLNEQFF.

The V call is TRBV7-3, the J call TRBJ1-6; D unclear. There are 13 residues in the CDR3. CDR1 is SGHTA and CDR2 is FQGTGA in the germline V gene. Trimming pared 2 bases from V and 9 bases from J, leaving 8 bases between. Here the CDR3 reads CASSLFLPSPLHF. The CDR3 region has the DNA TGTGCCAGCAGCTTATTTCTCCCTTCACCCCTCCACTTT.

This chain links TRBV12-3 or TRBV12-4 with TRBJ2-3; TRBD1 might be the D (5 bases). V was trimmed by 3 bases and J by 2 bases, leaving 15 bases between them. The CDR3 runs 16 residues. This CDR3 is CASSFIGAGNTDTQYF. CDR3 coding DNA: TGTGCCAGCAGTTTCATTGGGGCAGGGAACACAGATACGCAGTATTTT.

The chain employs TRBV6-5 and TRBJ2-5; 8 bases match TRBD2. The CDR3 extends over 16 amino acids. Trimming cost V 1 base and J 1 base; bases outside gene matches: 5. In germline, CDR1 is MNHEY, CDR2 SVGAGI. The CDR3 nucleotides read TGTGCCAGCAGTTACTTGGGACTAGTTGGCCAAGAGACCCAGTACTTC. It codes for CASSYLGLVGQETQYF.

CDR3 protein: CASGVGVASYNEQFF. CDR3 coding DNA: TGTGCCAGTGGGGTAGGGGTCGCCTCCTACAATGAGCAGTTCTTC. The chain couples TRBV19 to TRBJ2-1; tentatively, D is TRBD1 (5 bases). With 8 bases removed from V and 0 bases from J, the gap between germline ends came to 14 bases. CDR1 and CDR2 (germline): LNHDA, SQIVND (reference sequence). CDR3 length equals 15 residues. Full variable domain (remainder filled in from reference TRBV19 and TRBJ2-1): DGGITQSPKYLFRKEGQNVTLSCEQNLNHDAMYWYRQDPGQGLRLIYYSQIVNDFQKGDIAEGYSVSREKKESFPLTVTSAQKNPTAFYLCASGVGVASYNEQFFGPGTRLTVL.

This clonotype was detected a few times. V usage is TRBV20-1 and J usage is TRBJ1-2; maybe TRBD1 (6 bases). The CDR3 has 14 amino acids. Trimming removed 6 bases at V and 4 bases at J, with 18 bases between. Germline values: CDR1 DFQATT, CDR2 SNEGSKA (reference sequence). DNA for the CDR3: TGCAGTGCCAGGGGTTGGGGGTCTGGCTATGGCTACACCTTC. Translating it yields CSARGWGSGYGYTF.

This clonotype was seen only a few times. The rearrangement joins TRBV7-8 to TRBJ2-7; D is ambiguous. V lost 5 bases, J lost 0 bases, and 11 bases lay in between. This CDR3 is 14 amino acids long. Germline CDR1 is SGHVS and CDR2 is FQNEAQ. DNA of the CDR3: TGTGCCAGCAGCCGGTCTCTACTCTCCTACGAGCAGTACTTC. This codes for CASSRSLLSYEQYF.

The chain recombines TRBV6-4 with TRBJ2-1; unclear D gene. V dropped 4 bases and J dropped 3 bases, with 10 bases sitting between them. Germline V gives CDR1 MRHNA, CDR2 SNTAGT. This CDR3 is 14 amino acids long. The CDR3 sequence: CASSAETGYNEQFF. The CDR3 nucleotides are TGTGCCAGCAGTGCCGAGACTGGCTACAATGAGCAGTTCTTC.

A note on this clonotype: No conserved phenylalanine or tryptophan ends this CDR3, so it is likely a read error. This rearrangement joins TRBV4-1 to TRBJ2-7; D may be TRBD2 (6 bases). The CDR3 covers 16 residues. From germline, CDR1 is MGHRA and CDR2 YSYEKL. Trimming pared 0 bases from V and 0 bases from J, leaving 12 bases between. In nucleotides, the CDR3 is TGCGCCAGCAGCCAAGAACTGGGACTGGGCTCCTACGAGCAGTACTAC. Translating gives CASSQELGLGSYEQYY.

This clonotype came up a few times. V gene TRBV20-1 combines with J gene TRBJ1-1; 12 bases line up with TRBD1. CDR3 size: 16 residues. J was trimmed by 5 bases and V by 4 bases; bases with no gene match: 11. Looked up from germline, CDR1 is DFQATT and CDR2 is SNEGSKA (reference sequence). The DNA for the CDR3 is TGCAGTGCTACTAAGGGGACAGGGGGCGAAGGGACTGAAGCTTTCTTT. It translates to CSATKGTGGEGTEAFF.

V and J are TRBV12-3 or TRBV12-4 and TRBJ2-1, with TRBD2 as a possible D gene (6 bases). The CDR3 extends over 14 amino acids. The V and J ends lost 10 bases and 4 bases respectively, with 17 bases between them. The CDR3 region is CATEVSSGYNEQFF. Here the CDR3 DNA reads TGTGCCACCGAAGTGAGTAGCGGATACAATGAGCAGTTCTTC.

This clonotype has only a few counts. CDR3 in DNA: TGTGCCAGCAGCCGGACGGGGGTCCAAGAGACCCAGTACTTC. Amino acid sequence: CASSRTGVQETQYF. The rearrangement joins TRBV7-9 to TRBJ2-5; perhaps TRBD2 as D (6 bases). Germline loops: CDR1 SEHNR, CDR2 FQNEAQ (reference sequence). V was trimmed by 5 bases and J by 1 base, leaving 11 bases between them. This CDR3 region has 14 residues.

This clonotype was counted between two and nine times. The CDR3 protein is CASSHWGSQETQYF. The CDR3 DNA follows: TGTGCCAGCAGTCACTGGGGGTCCCAAGAGACCCAGTACTTC. The chain has TRBV12-3 or TRBV12-4 and TRBJ2-5; D tentatively reads TRBD1 or TRBD2 (5 bases each). Trimming stripped 5 bases from V and 1 base from J, with 11 bases between. The CDR3 sequence is 14 residues long.

This clonotype came up a few times. This sequence joins TRBV29-1 and TRBJ2-3; the D gene is possibly TRBD1 (6 bases). Looked up from germline, CDR1 is SQVTM and CDR2 is ANQGSEA. V was shortened by 0 bases and J by 1 base, with 14 bases between the two germline ends. This CDR3 is built from 16 residues. The CDR3 sequence: CSVEDWVGQRTDTQYF. The CDR3 bases are TGCAGCGTTGAAGATTGGGTCGGACAGCGCACAGATACGCAGTATTTT.

This chain joins TRBV27 and TRBJ2-1; D ambiguous. Per the germline V gene, CDR1 is MNHEY and CDR2 is SMNVEV (reference sequence). The CDR3 covers 16 residues. Trimming took off 2 bases at V and 0 bases at J, with 11 bases between the two ends. CDR3 protein: CASSLDISSSYNEQFF. CDR3 nucleotide sequence: TGTGCCAGCAGTTTAGACATTTCCAGCTCCTACAATGAGCAGTTCTTC.

This clonotype was observed a few times. The chain couples TRBV7-9 to TRBJ2-3; no clear D gene. Germline lookup yields CDR1 SEHNR and CDR2 FQNEAQ (reference sequence). With 5 bases removed from V and 3 bases from J, the gap between germline ends came to 6 bases. This CDR3 spans 12 amino acids. CDR3 loop: CASSHRTDTQYF. CDR3 in DNA: TGTGCCAGCAGCCACCGAACAGATACGCAGTATTTT.

This clonotype was detected many times. The J gene is TRBJ1-2, the V gene TRBV7-9; no firm D call. V dropped 5 bases and J dropped 4 bases, with 11 bases sitting between them. CDR1 SEHNR and CDR2 FQNEAQ come from the germline V gene (reference sequence). This CDR3 spans 13 amino acids. CDR3 amino acids: CASSPGGTYGYTF. CDR3 bases: TGTGCCAGCAGCCCCGGCGGTACCTATGGCTACACCTTC.

The J gene is TRBJ1-5, the V gene TRBV6-5; D not resolved. This CDR3 contains 15 residues. The germline V and J ends were trimmed by 3 bases and 3 bases, with 12 bases remaining between them. Germline loops: CDR1 MNHEY, CDR2 SVGAGI. The DNA for the CDR3 is TGTGCCAGCAGTTATTATCGGGTCTCCAATCAGCCCCAGCATTTT. Translation gives CASSYYRVSNQPQHF.

For the CDR3, the DNA is TGCAGCACCAAAGTCCAGAACACTGAAGCTTTCTTT. This codes for CSTKVQNTEAFF. The V call is TRBV29-1, the J call TRBJ1-1, with no clear D. Trimming left V 8 bases short and J 1 base short, with 11 bases between. The V gene's germline CDR1 is SQVTM and CDR2 ANQGSEA. The CDR3 is 12 amino acids.